The clone carrying this T cell receptor beta chain was detected a few times. The sample contains more than one DNA sequence encoding this CDR3. J lost 0 bases, V lost 4 bases, and 8 bases had no gene match. Germline CDR1 reads SGHRS; CDR2 reads YFSETQ. The CDR3 runs 16 residues. Profiled with immunoSEQ multiplex PCR; TCRdb holds only in-frame clones, not every one. The sample yields 150,000 to 200,000 clones, 82% seen once. The data stem from a study of blood T cell repertoires in COVID-19. The sequenced sample was peripheral blood. The chain couples TRBV5-1 to TRBJ1-1, with 8 positions matching TRBD1. The origin of this receptor is a woman aged 55-69 years with COVID-19, enrolled during active disease. The CDR3 loop is CASSPGQGRMNTEAFF. The CDR3, as DNA: TGCGCCAGCAGCCCCGGACAGGGAAGAATGAACACTGAAGCTTTCTTT.